This T cell receptor beta chain derives from a study of blood T cell repertoires in COVID-19. Looking at the study overall: Collection of acute and convalescent COVID-19 samples took place in the United States, Italy and Spain.

In the original analysis: For nucleated cells, counts were estimated from reference gene primer amplification. Clones were sequenced by immunoSEQ multiplex PCR, and TCRdb holds only the in-frame ones, with some missing. V, J and clone size reflect that table, while D and trimming were determined from the DNA. Altogether about 190,000 clones are present, about 88% being singletons, with the ten largest covering approximately 5.6%. Sequenced sample: peripheral blood. This TCR was sampled from a woman aged 40 to 50 who had recovered from COVID-19.

Here the CDR3 reads CASSASAGGSQETQYF. The CDR3, as DNA: TGTGCCAGCAGTGCCTCCGCGGGAGGGAGTCAGGAGACCCAGTACTTC. This chain connects TRBV6-1 to TRBJ2-5; 9 positions match TRBD2. V was pared by 4 bases and J by 5 bases, with 11 bases of the junction left unmatched. The CDR3 has 16 amino acids. CDR1 MNHNS and CDR2 SASEGT come from the germline V gene.